This passage covers 13 T cell receptor beta chains from one sample sequenced in a study of shared clonotypes between healthy human individuals. Profiled with immunoSEQ multiplex PCR; TCRdb holds only in-frame clones, not every one. The sample shows about 980,000 clones, 76% of them seen only once. The sequenced material came from memory CD4+ T cells sorted from blood. Subset noted: CD45RA-negative fraction. These receptors all come from a man aged 18 to 30 in good health.

This clone was observed a few times. The chain carries TRBV6-1 and TRBJ1-6; D remains ambiguous. CDR1 MNHNS and CDR2 SASEGT come from the germline V gene. The germline V and J ends were trimmed by 4 bases and 5 bases, with 6 bases remaining between them. CDR3 size: 13 residues. CDR3 sequence: CASSGQNNSPLHF. CDR3 coding DNA: TGTGCCAGCAGTGGCCAAAATAATTCACCCCTCCACTTT.

This clone was recorded many times. The rearrangement uses TRBV15 and TRBJ2-1, with 8 bases fitting TRBD2. Trimming at V came to 5 bases and at J to 0 bases, leaving 3 bases not matched to a gene. Germline V gene lookup returns CDR1 LNHNV and CDR2 YYDKDF (reference sequence). The CDR3 sequence is 15 residues long. The CDR3 here is CATSEGLVSYNEQFF. The DNA of the CDR3 is TGTGCCACCAGCGAGGGACTAGTCTCCTACAATGAGCAGTTCTTC.

As for this clone: With a much larger clone just one base away, this may be a read error. This chain uses TRBV6-5 with TRBJ2-1; a possible D gene is TRBD2 (5 bases). Germline assignment: CDR1 MNHEY and CDR2 SVGAGI. The CDR3 is made up of 12 amino acids. Trimming pared 5 bases from V and 3 bases from J, leaving 5 bases between. The CDR3 nucleotides read TGTGCCAGCAGTCGGGACTACAATGAGCAGTTCTTC. This codes for CASSRDYNEQFF.

V is TRBV7-2 and J is TRBJ2-1; TRBD1 aligns across 7 bases. Germline CDR1 reads SGHTA; CDR2 reads FQGNSA. The junction had 5 bases not matched to a gene; V was cut back by 5 bases and J by 4 bases. The CDR3 is 14 amino acids. The CDR3 bases are TGTGCCAGCAGCCCCCCGGGACAGTACAATGAGCAGTTCTTC. It specifies CASSPPGQYNEQFF.

The chain recombines TRBV11-3 with TRBJ1-1, with TRBD1 matching over 9 bases. Germline V gene data show CDR1 as SGHNT and CDR2 as YENEEA. The CDR3 totals 14 residues. Trimming took 1 base from V and 8 from J; bases not matched to a gene: 5. The CDR3: CASSLGTGTGEAFF. CDR3 in DNA: TGTGCCAGCAGCTTAGGTACCGGGACAGGGGAAGCTTTCTTT.

The J gene is TRBJ1-2, the V gene TRBV5-8, with 9 bases fitting TRBD1. The CDR3 sequence is 14 residues long. Germline-derived CDR1 and CDR2 are SGHTS and YDEGEE. V trimming: 0 bases; J trimming: 4 bases; junction bases outside the gene matches: 1. The DNA for the CDR3 is TGTGCCAGCAGCTTGGGACAGGGGGGCTATGGCTACACCTTC. Amino acid sequence: CASSLGQGGYGYTF.

This clone was found once. The chain employs TRBV4-1 and TRBJ1-5; TRBD1 matches 9 bases. The CDR3 sequence is 17 residues long. Germline lookup yields CDR1 MGHRA and CDR2 YSYEKL. V trimming: 4 bases; J trimming: 2 bases; junction bases outside the gene matches: 9. This chain's CDR3 is CASSRDTGGLGNQPQHF. In nucleotides, the CDR3 is TGCGCCAGCAGCCGAGACACAGGGGGCTTAGGCAATCAGCCCCAGCATTTT.

This chain joins TRBV10-3 and TRBJ2-7; no clear D gene. CDR3 length equals 14 residues. The germline V and J ends were trimmed by 4 bases and 7 bases, with 17 bases remaining between them. Germline CDR1 ENHRY, CDR2 SYGVKD. The CDR3 DNA follows: TGTGCCATCAGTGCGTCGCAGAACCCCGGGGAGCAGTACTTC. Its protein product is CAISASQNPGEQYF.

The chain combines TRBV7-9 with TRBJ2-7; D is possibly TRBD1 (6 bases). The CDR3 spans 17 residues. Germline assignment: CDR1 SEHNR and CDR2 FQNEAQ (reference sequence). The V end was cut by 4 bases, the J end by 3 bases, with 22 bases between. The CDR3 loop is CASSSPRTATFNYEQYF. For the CDR3, the DNA is TGTGCCAGCAGCTCCCCTCGGACAGCAACATTTAACTACGAGCAGTACTTC.

The chain is built from TRBV7-8 and TRBJ2-1; D is unclear. CDR1 is SGHVS, CDR2 FQNEAQ, per germline. V gave up 3 bases and J gave up 10 bases, with 10 bases separating them. The CDR3 spans 12 residues. The CDR3 loop is CASSFVVGEQFF. The CDR3 DNA follows: TGTGCCAGCAGCTTTGTCGTCGGGGAGCAGTTCTTC.

This clone was observed a few times. The J gene is TRBJ1-1, the V gene TRBV2; D call uncertain. There are 13 residues in the CDR3. Germline CDR1 reads SNHLY; CDR2 reads FYNNEI. V lost 7 bases and J lost 4, with 13 bases in between. The CDR3 DNA sequence: TGTGCCAGCAAGACATCACTGGGCACTGAAGCTTTCTTT. It is translated as CASKTSLGTEAFF.

This sequence joins TRBV6-5 and TRBJ1-2, with a weak D call TRBD1 (5 bases). The V end lost 2 bases, the J end lost 2 bases, and 9 bases lay between the germline ends. Per the germline V gene, CDR1 is MNHEY and CDR2 is SVGAGI. The CDR3 consists of 14 residues. The CDR3 bases are TGTGCCAGCAGTTACCACCGGGACAACTATGGCTACACCTTC. Translation gives CASSYHRDNYGYTF.

The V and J genes are TRBV6-6 and TRBJ2-7; a possible D gene is TRBD1 (6 bases). The CDR3 loop spans 16 amino acids. Germline CDR1 and CDR2: MNHNY and SVGAGI (reference sequence). Trimming took 5 bases from V and 0 from J, leaving 17 bases between them. For the CDR3, the DNA is TGTGCCAGCAGTCTCTCAGGGGTGGGGAGCTCCTACGAGCAGTACTTC. Residues: CASSLSGVGSSYEQYF.